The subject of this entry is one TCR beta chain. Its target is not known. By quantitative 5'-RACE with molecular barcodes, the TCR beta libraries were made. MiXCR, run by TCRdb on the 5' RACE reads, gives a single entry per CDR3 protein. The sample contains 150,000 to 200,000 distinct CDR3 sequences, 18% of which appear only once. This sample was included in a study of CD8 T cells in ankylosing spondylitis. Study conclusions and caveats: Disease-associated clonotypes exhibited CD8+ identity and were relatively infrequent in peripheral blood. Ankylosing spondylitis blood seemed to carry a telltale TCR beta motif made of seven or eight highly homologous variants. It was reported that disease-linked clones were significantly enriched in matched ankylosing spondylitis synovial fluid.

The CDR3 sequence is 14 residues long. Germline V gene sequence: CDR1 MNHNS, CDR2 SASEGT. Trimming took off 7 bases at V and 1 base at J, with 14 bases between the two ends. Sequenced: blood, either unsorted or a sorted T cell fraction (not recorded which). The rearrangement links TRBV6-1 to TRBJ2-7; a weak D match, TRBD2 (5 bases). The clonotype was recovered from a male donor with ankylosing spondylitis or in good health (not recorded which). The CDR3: CASKRALNSYEQYF. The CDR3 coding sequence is TGTGCCAGCAAGAGGGCTCTAAATTCCTACGAGCAGTACTTC.